Detailed here is one T cell receptor (beta chain). The antigen remains undetermined. This CDR3 spans 12 amino acids. Looked up from germline, CDR1 is SGHRS and CDR2 is YFSETQ. V lost 4 bases and J 6 bases, leaving 11 bases between the germline ends. The sample comes from a study of cytomegalovirus exposure and HLA in healthy donors. Whole-study findings and limits: A later analysis reported that several of the most significant clusters appeared to be linked to common viral pathogens, among them Epstein-Barr virus.

PCR employed 60 Vbeta and 13 Jbeta primers. Produced via immunoSEQ multiplex PCR; TCRdb's table is partial and in-frame only. The repertoire holds approximately 240,000 clones, with more than 60% as singletons. This clonotype originated in a woman in her sixties in good health and CMV-seropositive. Sequences were obtained from PBMCs. V gene TRBV5-1 combines with J gene TRBJ2-7, with D perhaps TRBD1 (6 bases). In DNA, the CDR3 is TGCGCCAGCAGCCTGGACAGTGCCGAGCAGTACTTC. This encodes CASSLDSAEQYF.